This is a list of T cell receptor beta chains from one sample in a study of CD8+ T cells in alopecia areata. Sequencing was performed with immunoSEQ multiplex PCR; in TCRdb, only in-frame clones are kept and a portion is missing. This table holds 89,000 or so clones, about 53% found once. The material sequenced was NKG2D-high CD8+ T cells sorted from blood. The receptors were gathered from a human donor with alopecia areata. Both conserved end residues are part of each CDR3. The order of the fields is J gene, D gene, V gene, clone size, CDR3 protein, CDR3 DNA. The D gene is left open where the match is weak. Clone size is given for some rows only: seen once, a few or many times, or a class if the clone is expanded.

TRBJ2-5 | NA | TRBV2 | few | CASNGEETQYF | TGTGCCAGCAACGGGGAAGAGACCCAGTACTTC
TRBJ1-2 | NA | TRBV28 | NA | CASSSHGYTF | TGTGCCAGCAGTTCCCATGGCTACACCTTC
TRBJ2-3 | TRBD2 | TRBV28 | few | CASSVGTSAADTQYF | TGTGCCAGCAGTGTCGGGACTAGTGCAGCAGATACGCAGTATTTT
TRBJ2-7 | NA | TRBV27 | NA | CASSYGQGSYEQYF | TGTGCCAGCAGTTACGGACAAGGGTCCTACGAGCAGTACTTC
TRBJ2-4 | TRBD2 | TRBV27 | NA | CASSLAGVVYF | TGTGCCAGCAGTCTAGCGGGAGTAGTCTACTTC
TRBJ1-4 | TRBD1 | TRBV27 | few | CASSFLGQGDEKLFF | TGTGCCAGCAGTTTTTTAGGACAGGGGGACGAAAAACTGTTTTTT
TRBJ2-5 | NA | TRBV29-1 | few | CSVVYYSVQETQYF | TGCAGCGTTGTGTATTACAGCGTACAAGAGACCCAGTACTTC
TRBJ2-1 | TRBD2 | TRBV23-1 | few | CASSQSLRVVSGRVSTNEQFF | TGCGCCAGCAGTCAATCCCTCCGGGTTGTTAGCGGGAGGGTTAGTACCAATGAGCAGTTCTTC
TRBJ1-1 | TRBD1 | TRBV5-6 | few | CASSFPTGATEAFF | TGTGCCAGCAGCTTCCCAACAGGGGCCACTGAAGCTTTCTTT
TRBJ2-7 | NA | TRBV27 | few | CASAIGGEQYF | TGTGCCAGCGCAATAGGGGGAGAGCAGTACTTC
TRBJ2-6 | NA | TRBV7-6 | NA | CASSLAGEAGANVLTF | TGTGCCAGCAGCTTAGCGGGGGAGGCTGGGGCCAACGTCCTGACTTTC
TRBJ2-1 | TRBD2 | TRBV29-1 | NA | CSPAAGEGNEQFF | TGCAGCCCCGCGGCGGGAGAAGGGAATGAGCAGTTCTTC
TRBJ2-7 | TRBD2 | TRBV4-1 | NA | CASSDYLAGAYEQYF | TGCGCCAGCAGCGATTATCTAGCGGGAGCCTACGAGCAGTACTTC
TRBJ2-7 | NA | TRBV13 | NA | CASSRRDVGYEQYF | TGTGCCAGCAGTCGCCGGGACGTAGGTTACGAGCAGTACTTC
TRBJ2-7 | NA | TRBV27 | NA | CASSPAGNYEQYF | TGTGCCAGCAGTCCGGCTGGCAACTACGAGCAGTACTTC
TRBJ2-7 | TRBD1 | TRBV7-8 | NA | CASSFGTGAYEQYF | TGTGCCAGCAGCTTCGGGACAGGGGCCTACGAGCAGTACTTC
TRBJ2-7 | NA | TRBV2 | few | CASTDWSPEQYF | TGTGCCAGCACCGACTGGTCTCCCGAGCAGTACTTC
TRBJ2-1 | TRBD2 | TRBV27 | NA | CASSSLAGGPYNEQFF | TGTGCCAGCAGTTCTTTAGCGGGAGGGCCTTACAATGAGCAGTTCTTC
TRBJ2-7 | TRBD1 | TRBV30 | once | CAWNTGTGIHEQYF | TGTGCCTGGAATACCGGGACAGGGATACACGAGCAGTACTTC
TRBJ2-5 | TRBD2 | TRBV6-5 | NA | CASSYSFSGNAETQYF | TGTGCCAGCAGTTACTCGTTTAGCGGGAACGCAGAGACCCAGTACTTC
TRBJ2-1 | TRBD2 | TRBV7-9 | few | CASSLGTSGEQFF | TGTGCCAGCAGCTTAGGGACTAGCGGGGAGCAGTTCTTC
TRBJ1-1 | NA | TRBV28 | NA | CASSDGSGPGAFF | TGTGCCAGCAGTGATGGTTCGGGTCCGGGAGCTTTCTTT
TRBJ2-1 | TRBD2 | TRBV4-1 | NA | CASSQDPTSGAYNEQFF | TGCGCCAGCAGCCAAGATCCGACTAGCGGGGCCTACAATGAGCAGTTCTTC
TRBJ2-6 | NA | TRBV11-2 | NA | CASSQTSGANVLTF | TGTGCCAGCAGCCAGACCTCTGGGGCCAACGTCCTGACTTTC
TRBJ2-5 | TRBD1 | TRBV10-2 | NA | CASSKTTGETQETQYF | TGCGCCAGCAGTAAGACCACAGGGGAAACACAAGAGACCCAGTACTTC
TRBJ2-7 | TRBD1 | TRBV9 | NA | CASSVSGDSTYEQYF | TGTGCCAGCAGCGTGTCTGGGGACAGCACCTACGAGCAGTACTTC
TRBJ2-1 | NA | TRBV29-1 | NA | CSVVRYNEQFF | TGCAGCGTCGTCAGATACAATGAGCAGTTCTTC
TRBJ2-3 | NA | TRBV14 | few | CASSLSGTRDTQYF | TGTGCCAGCAGCCTAAGTGGGACCCGAGATACGCAGTATTTT
TRBJ2-1 | TRBD2 | TRBV29-1 | NA | CSARPLAELYNEQFF | TGCAGCGCTAGGCCACTAGCGGAGCTTTACAATGAGCAGTTCTTC
TRBJ2-6 | TRBD1 | TRBV27 | NA | CASSLTGFSGANVLTF | TGTGCCAGCAGTTTGACAGGGTTCTCTGGGGCCAACGTCCTGACTTTC
TRBJ2-1 | TRBD2 | TRBV27 | NA | CASSSPVAGGIYNEQFF | TGTGCCAGCAGTTCACCGGTAGCGGGGGGTATTTACAATGAGCAGTTCTTC
TRBJ2-7 | TRBD1 | TRBV7-2 | many | CASSQWTGGYEQYF | TGTGCCAGCAGCCAATGGACAGGGGGGTACGAGCAGTACTTC
TRBJ1-1 | NA | TRBV29-1 | NA | CSVRTENTEAFF | TGCAGCGTCAGGACCGAGAACACTGAAGCTTTCTTT
TRBJ2-3 | NA | TRBV4-3 | NA | CASSQIAGSTDTQYF | TGCGCCAGCAGCCAAATCGCGGGATCCACAGATACGCAGTATTTT
TRBJ2-7 | NA | TRBV15 | NA | CATRQNNYEQYF | TGTGCCACCAGGCAGAACAACTACGAGCAGTACTTC
TRBJ2-1 | TRBD1 | TRBV29-1 | NA | CSVEPGQFYNEQFF | TGCAGCGTGGAACCGGGACAGTTTTACAATGAGCAGTTCTTC
TRBJ2-5 | TRBD2 | TRBV7-9 | NA | CASSFASGVQETQYF | TGTGCCAGCAGCTTCGCCAGCGGGGTCCAAGAGACCCAGTACTTC
TRBJ1-2 | NA | TRBV5-4 | few | CASSLEWKENYGYTF | TGTGCCAGCAGCTTGGAGTGGAAGGAAAACTATGGCTACACCTTC